This T cell receptor beta chain derives from a study of patients and donors after allogeneic stem cell transplantation. Ten or more counts support this clonotype. From germline, CDR1 is SQVTM and CDR2 ANQGSEA. CDR3 length: 13 amino acids. Unmatched junction bases numbered 6, after V lost 7 bases and J lost 5 bases. Via MiXCR, TCRdb re-called the RT-PCR reads, giving one row per CDR3 protein. This table holds 200,000 to 250,000 distinct CDR3 sequences, over 12% found once. The TCR was taken from a human donor who was either an allogeneic HSCT recipient or a stem cell or donor lymphocyte infusion donor (not recorded which). It is not recorded whose cells these are; they may come from a transplant donor. V and J are TRBV29-1 and TRBJ2-2, with 8 bases identical to TRBD1. Sample: blood, either unsorted or a sorted T cell fraction (not recorded which). The CDR3: CSGGRGLTGELFF. For the CDR3, the DNA is TGCAGCGGGGGCAGGGGGCTAACCGGGGAGCTGTTTTTT.